The rows below give T cell receptor beta chains drawn from one sample of a study of T cell repertoires in cytomegalovirus infection. Each CDR3 protein gets one entry after TCRdb re-called the reads with MiXCR. The sample consists of a few hundred thousand distinct CDR3 sequences, roughly 13% of them appearing once. Sequencing used PBMCs. The receptors shown here come from a human donor in good health (CMV status not recorded). Some clones in this sample may be carry-over from other donors' samples. CDR3s include the opening cysteine and the closing phenylalanine or tryptophan. D genes are given only for firm matches. Rows give clone size only sometimes, using once, few, many, or a class for an expanded clone.

D: TRBD1; V: TRBV14; length: 14; size: few; J: TRBJ1-1; CDR3: CASSQRQGSTEAFF; DNA: TGTGCCAGCAGCCAACGACAGGGAAGCACTGAAGCTTTCTTT
D: NA; V: TRBV28; length: 12; size: many; J: TRBJ2-1; CDR3: CASSFWGNEQFF; DNA: TGTGCCAGCAGTTTTTGGGGAAATGAGCAGTTCTTC
D: NA; V: TRBV5-6; length: 12; size: NA; J: TRBJ2-7; CDR3: CACSFQTYEQYF; DNA: TGTGCCTGCAGCTTCCAGACCTACGAGCAGTACTTC
D: NA; V: TRBV28; length: 12; size: many; J: TRBJ1-1; CDR3: CASSSLAAEAFF; DNA: TGTGCCAGCAGTTCCTTAGCCGCTGAAGCTTTCTTT
D: TRBD2; V: TRBV7-2; length: 17; size: many; J: TRBJ2-7; CDR3: CASSLGLAGSLGYEQYF; DNA: TGTGCCAGCAGCCTCGGACTAGCGGGGAGTCTGGGGTACGAGCAGTACTTC
D: NA; V: TRBV25-1; length: 15; size: NA; J: TRBJ2-3; CDR3: CASSKGGLVADTQYF; DNA: TGTGCCAGCTCCAAAGGAGGACTTGTGGCAGATACGCAGTATTTT
D: NA; V: TRBV29-1; length: 10; size: few; J: TRBJ1-4; CDR3: CSVADEKLFF; DNA: TGCAGCGTTGCTGATGAAAAACTGTTTTTT
D: NA; V: TRBV20-1; length: 15; size: few; J: TRBJ2-1; CDR3: CSARVGGLNHNEQFF; DNA: TGCAGTGCTAGAGTAGGAGGACTTAACCACAATGAGCAGTTCTTC
D: NA; V: TRBV12-3/TRBV12-4; length: 12; size: NA; J: TRBJ1-1; CDR3: CASSLRGIRAFF; DNA: TGTGCCAGCAGCCTCAGGGGTATAAGGGCTTTCTTT
D: TRBD2; V: TRBV12-3/TRBV12-4; length: 17; size: NA; J: TRBJ2-5; CDR3: CASSKLAGEQGSVTQYF; DNA: TGTGCCAGCAGCAAACTAGCGGGAGAACAGGGAAGCGTGACCCAGTACTTC
D: NA; V: TRBV14; length: 12; size: few; J: TRBJ2-7; CDR3: CALDAAEREQYF; DNA: TGTGCCTTAGACGCGGCGGAGCGAGAGCAGTACTTC
D: TRBD2; V: TRBV7-2; length: 13; size: NA; J: TRBJ2-7; CDR3: CASSGGTSGEQYF; DNA: TGTGCCAGCAGCGGAGGGACTAGCGGCGAGCAGTACTTC
D: NA; V: TRBV7-9; length: 13; size: many; J: TRBJ1-4; CDR3: CASSLVAYEKLFF; DNA: TGTGCCAGCAGCTTAGTGGCCTATGAAAAACTGTTTTTT
D: TRBD2; V: TRBV19; length: 14; size: NA; J: TRBJ2-1; CDR3: CASSIGTSYNEQFF; DNA: TGTGCCAGTAGTATAGGGACTAGCTACAATGAGCAGTTCTTC
D: NA; V: TRBV7-2; length: 14; size: many; J: TRBJ2-2; CDR3: CASGRGRNTGELFF; DNA: TGTGCCAGCGGGAGAGGGAGGAACACCGGGGAGCTGTTTTTT
D: TRBD2; V: TRBV6-5; length: 14; size: few; J: TRBJ2-7; CDR3: CASSGLAGSYEQYF; DNA: TGTGCCAGCAGCGGACTAGCGGGGTCCTACGAGCAGTACTTC
D: NA; V: TRBV7-2; length: 14; size: many; J: TRBJ1-6; CDR3: CASSRPPGYSPLHF; DNA: TGTGCCAGCAGCAGACCCCCAGGATATTCACCCCTCCACTTT
D: TRBD2; V: TRBV5-1; length: 14; size: NA; J: TRBJ2-2; CDR3: CASRGLGNTGELFF; DNA: TGCGCCAGCAGGGGACTAGGGAACACCGGGGAGCTGTTTTTT
D: NA; V: TRBV20-1; length: 15; size: NA; J: TRBJ2-5; CDR3: CSARVGGLRTETQYF; DNA: TGCAGTGCTAGAGTGGGGGGATTACGAACAGAGACCCAGTACTTC
D: NA; V: TRBV7-2; length: 16; size: many; J: TRBJ2-3; CDR3: CASSLASGTGTDTQYF; DNA: TGTGCCAGCAGCTTAGCTTCTGGAACTGGCACAGATACGCAGTATTTT
D: TRBD1; V: TRBV24-1; length: 17; size: few; J: TRBJ2-6; CDR3: CATSDRGQGTGANVLTF; DNA: TGTGCCACCAGTGACCGGGGACAGGGTACTGGGGCCAACGTCCTGACTTTC
D: TRBD2; V: TRBV7-2; length: 15; size: few; J: TRBJ2-1; CDR3: CASSLDRGRAVEQFF; DNA: TGTGCCAGCAGCTTAGATCGCGGGAGGGCCGTTGAGCAGTTCTTC
D: TRBD2; V: TRBV6-8; length: 13; size: NA; J: TRBJ2-7; CDR3: CASRLAGGNEQYF; DNA: TGTGCCAGCAGATTAGCGGGAGGGAACGAGCAGTACTTC
D: NA; V: TRBV18; length: 16; size: NA; J: TRBJ1-4; CDR3: CASSPTSRQDFRKLFF; DNA: TGTGCCAGCTCACCCACCAGCAGGCAGGACTTCCGAAAACTGTTTTTT
D: TRBD1; V: TRBV19; length: 14; size: NA; J: TRBJ1-1; CDR3: CASRKDRGLREAFF; DNA: TGTGCCAGTAGAAAGGACAGGGGGCTTCGAGAGGCTTTCTTT
D: NA; V: TRBV29-1; length: 11; size: NA; J: TRBJ1-1; CDR3: CWCGNGAEAFF; DNA: TGTTGGTGTGGTAATGGCGCTGAAGCTTTCTTT
D: TRBD2; V: TRBV29-1; length: 15; size: few; J: TRBJ2-1; CDR3: CSSLGLAELYNEQFF; DNA: TGCAGCTCACTAGGGCTAGCGGAGCTATACAATGAGCAGTTCTTC
D: TRBD1; V: TRBV12-3/TRBV12-4; length: 14; size: many; J: TRBJ2-7; CDR3: CASSLRQGVDEQYF; DNA: TGTGCCAGCAGTTTGCGACAGGGAGTCGACGAGCAGTACTTC